This section outlines one TCR beta chain sequence together with its context. Its antigen is not identified. This specimen comes from a study of vaccination effects on CD4 cells after COVID-19. Study-wide results and caveats: The study dataset contains few convalescent patients and includes no early post-infection timepoints.

Following culture for approximately 11 days, CD4+ T cells were isolated. Each participant was given two doses of one vaccine (BNT162b2 or mRNA-1273). Vaccinees lacked prior SARS-CoV-2 infection and tested negative for nucleocapsid antibodies. On day 3 and again on day 7, half the medium was replaced with IL-2 medium. TCRdb's table, derived via immunoSEQ multiplex PCR, lists solely in-frame clones and lacks some. The sample has 45,000 to 65,000 clones; under 85% are singletons. The material sequenced was CD4+ T cells from PBMCs cultured without peptide, taken after COVID-19 vaccination. This receptor was identified in a human donor who received a COVID-19 vaccine.

This CDR3 reads CASSYSRQGSNQPQHF. The DNA for the CDR3 is TGTGCCAGCAGTTACTCGAGGCAGGGGAGCAATCAGCCCCAGCATTTT. The chain carries TRBV6-5 and TRBJ1-5, with D possibly being TRBD1 (6 bases). V shed 0 bases and J shed 1 base, with 10 bases lying between them. CDR1 and CDR2 (germline): MNHEY, SVGAGI. The CDR3 runs 16 residues.